This TCR beta chain was retrieved from a study of early T cells in non-severe SARS-CoV-2 infection. About the study: Chains stayed unpaired after sequencing of bulk RNA from unsorted whole blood. Overall study results and limits: Lookups in VDJdb leaned toward anti-spike CD8 responses and missed private and CD4 specificities.

Molecules of cDNA were individually given unique molecular identifiers that were attached to them. TCRdb reprocessed the 5' RACE reads with MiXCR, giving one entry per CDR3 protein. The sample records 25,000 to 35,000 distinct CDR3 sequences, around 7% being singletons. The V gene end was trimmed by 3 bases and the J gene end by 0 bases; junction bases not matched to a gene: 7. This CDR3 contains 17 residues. Looked up from germline, CDR1 is MNHEY and CDR2 is SMNVEV (reference sequence). This clonotype was counted ten times or more. The antigen remains undetermined. The source material was whole blood. This sequence was found in an adult who was a healthcare worker with PCR-confirmed SARS-CoV-2 infection or an uninfected control (not recorded which). This rearrangement joins TRBV27 to TRBJ1-3; TRBD1 matches at 8 bases. The CDR3 DNA reads as TGTGCCAGCAGTTTGAGGGCAGGGGGCGCCTCTGGAAACACCATATATTTT. It is translated as CASSLRAGGASGNTIYF.